Each of the 18 T cell receptor beta chains below was sequenced from the same sample in a study of blood T cell repertoires in COVID-19. Sequencing was performed with immunoSEQ multiplex PCR; in TCRdb, only in-frame clones are kept and a portion is missing. This table has a few hundred thousand clones, 88% appearing once. Sequenced material: peripheral blood. These receptors came from a woman between 45 and 60 years old with active or convalescent COVID-19.

The gene calls are TRBV4-2 and TRBJ1-6; a possible D gene is TRBD1 (5 bases). CDR1 and CDR2 from the germline V gene are LGHNA and YNFKEQ. V lost 0 bases and J 9 bases, leaving 18 bases between the germline ends. CDR3 length: 17 residues. DNA for the CDR3: TGTGCCAGCAGCCAAGAGCTCGGACAATCGGGTGGTTCACCCCTCCACTTT. This gives the protein CASSQELGQSGGSPLHF.

This sequence joins TRBV19 and TRBJ2-7; TRBD2 might be the D (5 bases). The CDR3 contains 15 residues. Germline loops: CDR1 LNHDA, CDR2 SQIVND (reference sequence). The V and J ends lost 5 bases and 0 bases respectively, with 14 bases between them. The CDR3 coding sequence is TGTGCCAGTAGTGTAGTTGGACTCTCCTCCTACGAGCAGTACTTC. Protein: CASSVVGLSSYEQYF.

V is TRBV7-3 and J is TRBJ1-1, with TRBD1 identical over 7 bases. Unmatched junction bases numbered 8, after V lost 0 bases and J lost 7 bases. Per the germline V gene, CDR1 is SGHTA and CDR2 is FQGTGA. The CDR3 sequence is 15 residues long. CDR3 protein: CASSLTGTDSYEAFF. CDR3 bases: TGTGCCAGCAGCTTAACCGGGACAGACAGCTATGAAGCTTTCTTT. The full variable domain, completed using reference TRBV7-3 and TRBJ1-1, is GAGVSQTPSNKVTEKGKYVELRCDPISGHTALYWYRQSLGQGPEFLIYFQGTGAADDSGLPNDRFFAVRPEGSVSTLKIQRTERGDSAVYLCASSLTGTDSYEAFFGQGTRLTVV.

The chain is built from TRBV7-2 and TRBJ1-2, with 8 nucleotides matching TRBD1. CDR3 size: 13 residues. V dropped 2 bases and J dropped 8; count of bases not matched to a gene: 4. The germline gives CDR1 SGHTA, CDR2 FQGNSA. CDR3 DNA: TGTGCCAGCAGCTTACTTACAGGGGGAGGCTACACCTTC. Residues: CASSLLTGGGYTF.

The CDR3 DNA reads as TGTGCCAGCAGCTGGACTAGCGGAACAGATACGCAGTATTTT. Translation gives CASSWTSGTDTQYF. The chain combines TRBV7-9 with TRBJ2-3; 10 positions agree with TRBD2. V trimming: 4 bases; J trimming: 3 bases; junction bases outside the gene matches: 1. Germline CDR1 SEHNR, CDR2 FQNEAQ (reference sequence). This CDR3 spans 14 amino acids. Full variable domain (outside the CDR3, taken from reference TRBV7-9 and TRBJ2-3): DTGVSQNPRHKITKRGQNVTFRCDPISEHNRLYWYRQTLGQGPEFLTYFQNEAQLEKSRLLSDRFSAERPKGSFSTLEIQRTEQGDSAMYLCASSWTSGTDTQYFGPGTRLTVL.

The V gene is TRBV7-2, the J gene TRBJ2-3; D uncertain. V lost 6 bases and J lost 0, with 7 bases in between. Germline CDR1 and CDR2: SGHTA and FQGNSA. The CDR3 runs 13 residues. The chain's CDR3 is CASRLASTDTQYF. In DNA form, the CDR3 reads TGTGCCAGCAGACTCGCTAGCACAGATACGCAGTATTTT.

The genes are TRBV5-1 and TRBJ2-3, with D possibly TRBD1 on 5 matching bases. The CDR3 sequence is 16 residues long. Trimming stripped 7 bases from V and 2 bases from J, with 20 bases between. The germline gives CDR1 SGHRS, CDR2 YFSETQ. The CDR3 nucleotides read TGCGCCAGCGGATCCAAGGGGAACTCCGCCACAGATACGCAGTATTTT. Residues: CASGSKGNSATDTQYF.

The chain carries TRBV9 and TRBJ1-1, with D possibly TRBD1 on 6 matching bases. The CDR3 runs 15 residues. From germline, CDR1 is SGDLS and CDR2 YYNGEE. Trimming shortened V by 3 bases and J by 1 base, and 13 bases separated the two germline ends. As DNA, the CDR3 is TGTGCCAGCAGCGCCTCCGGGACAACGAACACTGAAGCTTTCTTT. It encodes CASSASGTTNTEAFF.

This clone occurred once. The chain has TRBV12-3 or TRBV12-4 and TRBJ1-2; the D is unclear. CDR3 length: 13 amino acids. Trimming shortened V by 4 bases and J by 1 base, and 7 bases separated the two germline ends. The CDR3 DNA sequence: TGTGCCAGCAGTTGGGCCAGTAACTATGGCTACACCTTC. It encodes CASSWASNYGYTF.

This clone was picked up a small number of times. The J gene is TRBJ2-7, the V gene TRBV6-2 or TRBV6-3; D is undetermined. Trimming cost V 5 bases and J 0 bases, with 14 bases left between them. This CDR3 has 15 residues. Germline V gives CDR1 MNHEY, CDR2 SVGEGT. The CDR3 here is CASSPVSSSSYEQYF. In DNA, the CDR3 is TGTGCCAGCAGTCCCGTGTCTTCGAGCTCCTACGAGCAGTACTTC.

The chain is built from TRBV19 and TRBJ1-5, with 7 bases identical to TRBD1. The CDR3 has 14 residues. Trimming took 7 bases from V and 4 from J; bases not matched to a gene: 7. Germline V lookup: CDR1 LNHDA, CDR2 SQIVND (reference sequence). CDR3 nucleotides: TGTGCCAGTAACGACAGGGCGGCGAATCAGCCCCAGCATTTT. This translates into CASNDRAANQPQHF.

About this clone: The sample has other DNA sequences that encode this CDR3 too. This sequence joins TRBV9 and TRBJ1-1; 8 bases align to TRBD1. The CDR3 sequence is 14 residues long. The V segment lost 3 bases and the J segment 1 base; nucleotides outside the gene matches: 2. Germline lookup yields CDR1 SGDLS and CDR2 YYNGEE. CDR3 amino acids: CASSEGQANTEAFF. The DNA of the CDR3 is TGTGCCAGCAGCGAGGGACAGGCGAACACTGAAGCTTTCTTT.

J is TRBJ1-5 and V is TRBV7-8; no clear D gene. Trimming removed 5 bases from V and 1 base from J, with 18 bases in between. The germline V gene has CDR1 SGHVS and CDR2 FQNEAQ. The CDR3 runs to 17 residues. CDR3 protein: CASSLRPDPRSNQPQHF. The CDR3, as DNA: TGTGCCAGCAGCCTCCGTCCCGACCCGCGGAGCAATCAGCCCCAGCATTTT.

The chain combines TRBV5-1 with TRBJ1-2; D is undetermined. The CDR3 runs to 16 residues. The germline gives CDR1 SGHRS, CDR2 YFSETQ. Trimming shortened V by 6 bases and J by 2 bases, and 20 bases separated the two germline ends. The CDR3 loop is CASTSIPSSQNYGYTF. The CDR3 region has the DNA TGCGCCAGCACCTCTATTCCAAGTTCCCAAAACTATGGCTACACCTTC. The full variable domain, completed using reference TRBV5-1 and TRBJ1-2, is KAGVTQTPRYLIKTRGQQVTLSCSPISGHRSVSWYQQTPGQGLQFLFEYFSETQRNKGNFPGRFSGRQFSNSRSEMNVSTLELGDSALYLCASTSIPSSQNYGYTFGSGTRLTVV.

J is TRBJ2-7 and V is TRBV9, with D unresolved. The CDR3 has 13 amino acids. CDR1 is SGDLS and CDR2 is YYNGEE in the germline V gene. The V end lost 0 bases, the J end lost 8 bases, and 12 bases lay between the germline ends. CDR3 nucleotides: TGTGCCAGCAGCGTAGACTATACGGGTAAGCAGTACTTC. Translated, it gives CASSVDYTGKQYF.

The CDR3 spells CASKGQEYNEQFF. CDR3 coding DNA: TGTGCCAGCAAGGGACAGGAGTACAATGAGCAGTTCTTC. The rearrangement joins TRBV28 to TRBJ2-1; 8 bases match TRBD1. V trimming: 7 bases; J trimming: 4 bases; junction bases outside the gene matches: 3. Germline CDR1 reads MDHEN; CDR2 reads SYDVKM. The CDR3 runs 13 residues.

V is TRBV28 and J is TRBJ2-7; 8 bases align to TRBD2. The CDR3 runs to 17 residues. The trim removed 3 bases at V and 1 base at J, leaving 11 bases unmatched. CDR1 and CDR2 from the germline V gene are MDHEN and SYDVKM. CDR3 in amino acids: CASSFLGVLAGSYEQYF. CDR3 in DNA: TGTGCCAGCAGTTTCCTCGGTGTGTTAGCGGGATCCTACGAGCAGTACTTC.

The chain employs TRBV2 and TRBJ2-1; D remains ambiguous. The CDR3 is made up of 11 amino acids. V was pared by 4 bases and J by 4 bases, with 2 bases between. The V gene's germline CDR1 is SNHLY and CDR2 FYNNEI. CDR3 protein: CASSAYNEQFF. As DNA, the CDR3 is TGTGCCAGCAGTGCTTACAATGAGCAGTTCTTC.